This entry lists 12 T cell receptor beta chains sequenced from one sample in a study of CD8 T cells in ankylosing spondylitis. Using its own MiXCR run on the 5' RACE reads, TCRdb lists one record per CDR3 protein. The sample consists of some 130,000 distinct CDR3 sequences, approximately 7.4% of them appearing once. Material for sequencing was blood, either unsorted or a sorted T cell fraction (not recorded which). The receptors shown here come from a female donor with ankylosing spondylitis or in good health (not recorded which).

The chain recombines TRBV4-2 with TRBJ2-7; D is uncertain. The CDR3 consists of 13 residues. Germline CDR1 is LGHNA and CDR2 is YNFKEQ. The germline V and J ends were trimmed by 4 bases and 4 bases, with 11 bases remaining between them. This CDR3 reads CASSLGPPYEQYF. The DNA for the CDR3 is TGTGCCAGCAGCCTTGGGCCCCCGTACGAGCAGTACTTC.

This clonotype has ten or more counts. The rearrangement links TRBV6-2 or TRBV6-3 to TRBJ2-7; perhaps TRBD2 as D (6 bases). Trimming stripped 2 bases from V and 9 bases from J, with 11 bases between. The CDR3 consists of 12 residues. Looked up from germline, CDR1 is MNHEY and CDR2 is SVGEGT. The CDR3 DNA is TGTGCCAGCAGTTACACCCGGGAGAGGCAGTACTTC. Its translation is CASSYTRERQYF.

This clonotype has at least ten counts. V and J are TRBV20-1 and TRBJ2-7; 9 nucleotides agree with TRBD2. The CDR3 extends over 16 amino acids. Germline CDR1 and CDR2: DFQATT and SNEGSKA (reference sequence). Trimming took 0 bases from V and 1 from J; bases not matched to a gene: 7. The CDR3 nucleotides are TGCAGTGCTAGAGATAGAGGGCTAGCGGGGTCCTACGAGCAGTACTTC. Encoded protein: CSARDRGLAGSYEQYF.

This clonotype has a count of ten or more. The chain employs TRBV12-3 or TRBV12-4 and TRBJ2-7, with D perhaps TRBD1 (6 bases). Trimming stripped 3 bases from V and 2 bases from J, with 14 bases between. The CDR3 runs to 15 residues. The CDR3 sequence is CASSLEAGTTYEQYF. The CDR3 DNA sequence: TGTGCCAGCAGTTTGGAGGCCGGGACAACCTACGAGCAGTACTTC.

This clonotype was found many times. The V and J genes are TRBV7-9 and TRBJ1-1; D is undetermined. The CDR3 consists of 12 residues. Germline lookup yields CDR1 SEHNR and CDR2 FQNEAQ (reference sequence). The germline V and J ends were trimmed by 5 bases and 7 bases, with 11 bases remaining between them. This CDR3 reads CASSTRGGEAFF. The CDR3 nucleotides are TGTGCCAGCAGCACCCGTGGCGGTGAAGCTTTCTTT.

This clonotype has ten or more counts. The chain carries TRBV29-1 and TRBJ2-3; D is possibly TRBD2 (6 bases). Trimming took off 4 bases at V and 8 bases at J, with 16 bases between the two ends. The germline V gene encodes CDR1 SQVTM and CDR2 ANQGSEA. This CDR3 has 13 amino acids. CDR3 loop: CSVAERPAGTQYF. CDR3 DNA: TGCAGCGTTGCAGAACGGCCAGCGGGTACGCAGTATTTT.

This clonotype appeared many times. This sequence joins TRBV6-2 or TRBV6-3 and TRBJ2-7; TRBD1 is a possible D gene (7 bases). The CDR3 has 16 residues. Trimming shortened V by 2 bases and J by 7 bases, and 21 bases separated the two germline ends. Germline V gene data show CDR1 as MNHEY and CDR2 as SVGEGT. The CDR3 loop is CASSYGGQTGRIEQYF. The CDR3 nucleotides are TGTGCCAGCAGTTACGGCGGACAGACAGGGAGGATAGAGCAGTACTTC.

This clonotype was seen at least ten times. The CDR3 reads CASSPPGPHPYNSPLHF. The CDR3 DNA follows: TGTGCCAGCAGCCCACCCGGGCCACACCCTTATAATTCACCCCTCCACTTT. This sequence joins TRBV5-6 and TRBJ1-6, with no clear D. This CDR3 has 17 amino acids. The germline V and J ends were trimmed by 4 bases and 4 bases, with 18 bases remaining between them. Germline V gives CDR1 SGHDT, CDR2 YYEEEE.

This clonotype was seen repeatedly, ten times or more. The V and J genes are TRBV5-6 and TRBJ2-1; D gene unclear. This CDR3 has 17 residues. V lost 0 bases and J lost 7, with 20 bases in between. CDR1 and CDR2 (germline): SGHDT, YYEEEE. For the CDR3, the DNA is TGTGCCAGCAGCTTGGAGGTTTGGACCATGGGTCCGAATGAGCAGTTCTTC. It specifies CASSLEVWTMGPNEQFF.

In its sample, this clonotype was seen many times. The rearrangement uses TRBV20-1 and TRBJ1-2; 7 nucleotides agree with TRBD1. The CDR3 sequence is 15 residues long. Germline V gene lookup returns CDR1 DFQATT and CDR2 SNEGSKA (reference sequence). V was pared by 3 bases and J by 4 bases, with 11 bases of the junction left unmatched. The CDR3 loop is CSARDDRDVPYGYTF. CDR3 nucleotides: TGCAGTGCTAGGGACGACAGGGACGTACCCTATGGCTACACCTTC.

In its sample, this clonotype was seen many times. V and J are TRBV25-1 and TRBJ1-5; no clear D gene. The length of the CDR3 is 12 residues. CDR1 and CDR2 (germline): MGHDK, SYGVNS. Between the trimmed V and J ends, which lost 6 bases and 5 bases, there was a span of 8 bases. DNA for the CDR3: TGTGCCAGCAGGGGGAAGTATCAGCCCCAGCATTTT. Amino acid sequence: CASRGKYQPQHF. Full variable domain (rest looked up from reference TRBV25-1 and TRBJ1-5): EADIYQTPRYLVIGTGKKITLECSQTMGHDKMYWYQQDPGMELHLIHYSYGVNSTEKGDLSSESTVSRIRTEHFPLTLESARPSHTSQYLCASRGKYQPQHFGDGTRLSIL.

This clonotype showed up just a few times. J is TRBJ2-7 and V is TRBV20-1, with 7 positions matching TRBD1. CDR3 length: 15 residues. Per germline, CDR1 DFQATT and CDR2 SNEGSKA (reference sequence). V shed 7 bases, J shed 0 bases, and the junction held 12 bases outside the gene matches. The CDR3, as DNA: TGCAGTGTTAAACACGGCCAGGGGGTCTCCTACGAGCAGTACTTC. Translation gives CSVKHGQGVSYEQYF.